This T cell receptor (beta chain) comes out of a study of cytomegalovirus exposure and HLA in healthy donors listed by TCRdb under 2017. For the wider study: According to an earlier analysis of several hundred of the donors, 150 million to 200 million T cells yielded 117 million unique TCR beta sequences and about 280 Gb of sequence data. An early release that covered roughly 600 HLA-typed donors contained about 300 gigabases of sequencing data and tens of millions of unique TCR sequences. Among the roughly 400 genotyped donors, around 79% belonged to the genetic ancestry cluster associated with self-reported Caucasian donors. The study aimed to test whether signatures of past pathogen exposure could be identified by cataloging public T cell receptors. The study used immunosequencing to profile the T cell repertoires of some 600 subjects and linked those repertoires to cytomegalovirus serostatus. Besides the first cohort of about 730 subjects, a separate validation cohort made up of over 100 different subjects was used. The study combined high-throughput TCR immunosequencing, statistical association of individual TCRs with disease status, and machine learning to predict cytomegalovirus infection status. A later analysis re-examined previously published TCR beta repertoires from 610 or so donors and added high-resolution HLA genotyping to investigate patterns of TCR occurrence. Rather than drawing on any new phenotypic data, the later analysis identified candidate immune exposures from TCR beta sequences and the way those sequences occurred across donors. An earlier analysis of more than 450 of the donors used high-throughput TCR beta sequencing to judge whether each TCR beta V gene segment behaved as functional or pseudogenic. Donor age, sex, ethnicity and CMV serostatus were collected together with the repertoire data. A later genetic analysis used genome-wide SNP genotypes for about 60% of the roughly 700 donors, treating that subset as a discovery cohort. Every discovery cohort repertoire had been produced on one sequencing platform. Both class I and class II loci were covered by HLA typing, at four-digit resolution. Typing coverage varied by locus: roughly 620-640 donors for A, B, C, DRB1 and DQB1; approximately 520 for DQA1; about 600 for DPA1; fewer than 480 for DPB1. Because of strong linkage in the cohort, 5 or 6 DR-DQ haplotypes were treated as single units for association and clustering. Among 300 to 500 genotyped donors of the cohort, an average of approximately 200,000 unique TCR beta nucleotide sequences was sequenced per donor, of which about 18% were non-productive. On the study overall, not on this receptor specifically: When HLA alleles, especially DR and DQ, strongly co-occurred, attributing TCR associations to individual alleles was difficult. Cytomegalovirus status was reported to be diagnosed by the classifier with high specificity and sensitivity in both the original and validation cohorts. The only immune exposure information available for the cohort was CMV serostatus. According to a later genetic analysis, donors in an Asian-associated ancestry cluster had fewer N-insertions in productive TCRs than the approximately 630-donor mean. According to a later analysis, most CMV-associated TCR beta chains appeared to be HLA-restricted, and the HLA associations seemed to be driven largely by CMV exposure. Because HLA typing was unavailable for some donors at each locus, only the typed subset was used in association tests. V-gene and J-gene trimming of TCR beta chains was associated with a missense DCLRE1C variant in a later genetic analysis, and the association was replicated in an independent cohort. Presence/absence analyses assumed roughly uniform sequencing depth across donors, an assumption that may not hold. Linkage disequilibrium might explain the correlated functional status among segregating V segments, but an unknown experimental factor could not be excluded. Because counts were too low, roughly 17 rarely observed V segments, including chromosome 9 orphons, were left out of the earlier analysis of about 500 of the donors. Compared with equally common non-associated chains, HLA-associated TCR beta chains in a later analysis were more clonally expanded and had lower generation probabilities. A later analysis reported that several top co-occurrence clusters appeared linked to parvovirus B19, influenza, CMV and Epstein-Barr virus. In this cohort, only TCR beta chains were sequenced, and detectable features were limited by the absence of alpha or paired-chain data. In a later analysis, the rate of TCR association differed among HLA loci, with DRB1 alleles having the most associated TCRs and HLA-C alleles having the fewest. A cluster of highly shared sequence variants was judged likely to represent a technical artifact of the sequencing pipeline. In an earlier analysis of fewer than 700 of the donors, most TCR beta V segments appeared in productive rearrangements about 87% or about 30% of the time, broadly matching IMGT annotations. It was suggested by the authors that the approach could potentially be generalized to other disease states and immunological phenotypes. A further reported finding was that TCR beta sequences accurately predicted the HLA-A and HLA-B alleles for most subjects in the first cohort. In the study, about 150 TCR beta chains were listed as associated with cytomegalovirus. Some IMGT-functional V segments, including TRBV6-2 and TRBV6-3, could not be told apart with the 87-base-pair reads, so those segments were excluded. In vitro tests confirmed that three of the cytomegalovirus-associated TCR beta chains recognize cytomegalovirus antigens. Across donors, most TCR sequences were observed very rarely, whereas some public TCRs were present in many individuals. Specific HLA alleles were associated with 16,951 TCR beta sequences at a false discovery rate of 0.05 in a later analysis.

The germline V gene sets CDR1 to MNHEY and CDR2 to SVGAGI. The CDR3 covers 15 residues, taking in both the cysteine and the phenylalanine. Kept here is only the CDR3 DNA, which spans 45 bases and is read in frame from base 1. The germline V and J ends show losses of 6 bases and 4 bases respectively, and no gene match explains 6 bases of the junction. The cohort consisted of 600 or so healthy bone marrow donors. All cohort members were sampled while nominally healthy, although unrecorded immune exposures were likely present. The donor was CMV seronegative and was included in the group of a few hundred seronegative cohort members. A peripheral blood sample was provided by each donor, and peripheral blood mononuclear cells were used for TCR beta sequencing. The Qiagen DNeasy Blood Extraction Kit was used to extract genomic DNA from the blood cell samples. Preparation of the library involved the immunoSEQ multiplex PCR assay. A mixture of 60 forward primers for TCR Vbeta segments and 13 reverse primers for TCR Jbeta segments was used in the multiplex PCR. The CDR3 region of rearranged TCR beta genes was amplified from genomic DNA with a multiplex PCR assay. Amplified TCR beta libraries were sequenced as 87-base-pair reads on the Illumina HiSeq System. On the authors' methods: A later analysis tallied about 77 million unique TCR beta chains across the 700 or so repertoires, and about 12 million of those chains were shared by two or more donors. Raw reads were error-corrected and collapsed into unique sequences with a nearest-neighbor algorithm that merged closely related sequences to remove PCR and sequencing errors. Alignment of CDR3 sequences to IMGT reference sequences was used to assign V, D and J gene segments. For a sequence to be retained, a match of at least six nucleotides was required to both a V gene segment and a J gene segment. Rearrangements were classified as productive when the CDR3 lacked stop codons and remained in frame with V and J, and all other rearrangements were classified as non-productive. Following IMGT convention, CDR3 was defined as the stretch from the second conserved V-encoded cysteine to the conserved J-encoded phenylalanine. In an earlier analysis of just under 600 of the donors, sequences lacking an unambiguous match to a single V gene segment were excluded. In an earlier analysis of several hundred of the donors, V segments were called functional above 56.7% productive rearrangements and were called segregating when the between-donor standard deviation exceeded 5%. A statistical classification framework was built for diagnosing cytomegalovirus status from the catalog of TCR beta chain sequences. V and J gene assignment, in a later analysis, came from comparing TCR nucleotide sequences with IMGT/GENE-DB human TR gene sequences. In a later analysis, CDR3 sequences and most-parsimonious VDJ recombination scenarios were assigned using the TCRdist pipeline. In a later analysis, every TCR beta chain was defined by the combination of its CDR3 amino acid sequence and its V-gene family, and reads without a unique V-gene family were dropped. As a way to deal with suspected cross-contamination and a sequencing artifact, a later analysis dropped 450 to 600 nucleotide sequences that were highly shared and had low generation probability. In a later analysis, a clonal expansion index for each public chain was calculated from normalized within-repertoire ranks of inferred template counts. In a later analysis, generation probabilities were computed using a VDJ recombination model fitted to out-of-frame rearrangements, and the results were checked against IGoR. In a later analysis, hypergeometric tests were used to score TCR-TCR, TCR-HLA and TCR-CMV co-occurrence, with a repertoire-size bias correction applied to TCR pairs. In a later analysis, false discovery rates were estimated by permuting HLA or CMV assignments 20 times. In a later analysis, co-occurring TCRs were grouped using DBSCAN, with TCRdist sequence similarity added in when clustering inside HLA-allele-positive subsets. Co-occurrence clustering excluded repertoires with fewer than 30,000 or more than 120,000 public chains, plus five with anomalous nucleotide sharing. Not all clones reach the TCRdb copy of this immuneACCESS table, which keeps in-frame sequences only. Checked studies attribute under half of the gap to unresolved V genes and leave the rest unexplained. The V and J calls and clone size are taken from that table; D and trimming were inferred from the DNA. The sample profile shows 150,000 to 200,000 clones; 65% to 90% of them were found once. The top ten hold about 2.2% of the sample.

Comment on this clone: It lacks a known antigen. No much larger clone is present one base from it, and per-base qualities are unavailable.

The sequence links TRBV6-5 to TRBJ2-7; 13 of the junction bases match TRBD2. The sequence was obtained from a woman between 45 and 65 years old in good health and CMV-seronegative. Specimen: PBMCs. DNA sequence: TGTGCCAGCAGACCCAGGACTAGCGGGAGATACGAGCAGTACTTC. The resulting protein is CASRPRTSGRYEQYF.